The 32 T cell receptor beta chains below come from one sample, sequenced in a study of spatial heterogeneity in lung cancer. Stated time point: sample taken at primary tumor resection. TCRdb reanalysed the 5' RACE reads using MiXCR and keeps one entry per CDR3 protein. This sample has about 7,000 distinct CDR3 sequences, with about 6.7% found just once. Specimen: PBMCs, collected at surgery. These receptors all come from a male donor with early-stage non-small cell lung cancer.

At least ten counts were recorded for this clonotype. A read error may account for a junction end that differs from germline. The chain recombines TRBV28 with TRBJ2-3, with 9 positions matching TRBD2. Germline CDR1 and CDR2: MDHEN and SYDVKM. This CDR3 contains 14 residues. CDR3 nucleotide sequence: TGTGCCAGCAGGGGTCTAGCGGGACTTAGAGATACGCAGTTT. The encoded protein is CASRGLAGLRDTQF.

This clonotype was seen ten or more times. V and J are TRBV6-1 and TRBJ1-4; D perhaps matches TRBD1 (5 bases). Germline V gene data show CDR1 as MNHNS and CDR2 as SASEGT. V lost 5 bases and J lost 8, with 15 bases in between. The length of the CDR3 is 14 residues. CDR3 loop: CASSTGGDREKLFF. DNA of the CDR3: TGTGCCAGCAGTACGGGGGGGGATAGAGAAAAACTGTTTTTT.

This clonotype was found many times. This chain links TRBV20-1 with TRBJ1-2, with 7 bases lining up with TRBD1. This CDR3 is 15 amino acids long. V was clipped by 3 bases and J by 4 bases; unmatched bases: 11. Germline-derived CDR1 and CDR2 are DFQATT and SNEGSKA (reference sequence). Here the CDR3 DNA reads TGCAGTGCTAGGAATCAGGGGGTGGTCGGCTATGGCTACACCTTC. Its protein is CSARNQGVVGYGYTF.

This clonotype was observed at least ten times. This chain links TRBV28 with TRBJ1-4, with a weak D call TRBD1 (6 bases). V was trimmed by 6 bases and J by 6 bases, leaving 17 bases between them. This CDR3 comprises 15 residues. Germline-derived CDR1 and CDR2 are MDHEN and SYDVKM. CDR3 coding DNA: TGTGCCAGCAGCAAACAACAGGGTGTGGATGAAAAACTGTTTTTT. Translating gives CASSKQQGVDEKLFF.

This clonotype was detected only a few times. The genes are TRBV3-1 and TRBJ2-7; 8 positions match TRBD1. CDR3 size: 14 residues. CDR1 LGHDT and CDR2 YNNKEL come from the germline V gene (reference sequence). V was pared by 4 bases and J by 3 bases, with 5 bases of the junction left unmatched. The CDR3 sequence is CASSPTGVGYEQYF. The CDR3 region has the DNA TGTGCCAGCAGCCCGACAGGGGTCGGCTACGAGCAGTACTTC.

This clonotype was observed many times. The CDR3 sequence is CSGRGVQETQYF. The CDR3 DNA sequence: TGCAGCGGCCGAGGGGTACAAGAGACCCAGTACTTC. The chain joins TRBV29-1 to TRBJ2-5; either TRBD1 or TRBD2 may fit D (5 bases each). Germline V CDR1 and CDR2: SQVTM, ANQGSEA. CDR3 length equals 12 residues. V lost 7 bases and J 2 bases, leaving 11 bases between the germline ends.

This clonotype was seen repeatedly, ten times or more. This chain connects TRBV7-2 to TRBJ2-3; 9 positions agree with TRBD2. CDR3 length: 18 amino acids. The V gene's germline CDR1 is SGHTA and CDR2 FQGNSA. J lost 1 base, V lost 1 base, and 9 bases had no gene match. For the CDR3, the DNA is TGTGCCAGCAGCTTAGAGGCGTTAGCGGGAGCAGGCACAGATACGCAGTATTTT. This gives the protein CASSLEALAGAGTDTQYF.

By share, this clonotype counts as medium-sized (0.01 to 0.1%). The chain combines TRBV28 with TRBJ2-7; maybe TRBD1 (5 bases). Trimming took 3 bases from V and 2 from J, leaving 5 bases between them. The CDR3 has 12 residues. Germline-derived CDR1 and CDR2 are MDHEN and SYDVKM. The CDR3 here is CASSLDTYEQYF. DNA of the CDR3: TGTGCCAGCAGTTTGGACACCTACGAGCAGTACTTC.

This clonotype was picked up many times. This chain connects TRBV7-2 to TRBJ2-1, with TRBD2 matching 12 bases. Germline trimming cut 5 bases from V and 9 bases from J; bases unmatched to any gene: 5. The CDR3 is 14 amino acids. Germline loops: CDR1 SGHTA, CDR2 FQGNSA. The CDR3 region has the DNA TGTGCCAGCAGCCTTGGGACTAGCGGGCGTGAGCAGTTCTTC. Protein sequence: CASSLGTSGREQFF. Complete variable domain (other parts from reference TRBV7-2 and TRBJ2-1): GAGVSQSPSNKVTEKGKDVELRCDPISGHTALYWYRQSLGQGLEFLIYFQGNSAPDKSGLPSDRFSAERTGGSVSTLTIQRTQQEDSAVYLCASSLGTSGREQFFGPGTRLTVL.

As to this clonotype: A much larger clone differs by one base, so this may be a read error. This rearrangement joins TRBV2 to TRBJ2-3, with 12 bases matching TRBD2. The CDR3 totals 15 residues. Germline V CDR1 and CDR2: SNHLY, FYNNEI. CDR3: CVSSGLAGSTDTQYF. CDR3 nucleotides: TGTGTCAGCAGTGGACTAGCGGGGAGCACAGATACGCAGTATTTT.

This clonotype was detected ten times or more. The rearrangement uses TRBV5-1 and TRBJ2-3, with 8 bases aligning to TRBD1. Unmatched junction bases numbered 7, after V lost 0 bases and J lost 4 bases. The CDR3 has 16 amino acids. Germline V lookup: CDR1 SGHRS, CDR2 YFSETQ. The CDR3: CASSLEGRGQADTQYF. CDR3 nucleotides: TGCGCCAGCAGCTTGGAGGGCAGGGGGCAGGCAGATACGCAGTATTTT. Full variable domain (remainder filled in from reference TRBV5-1 and TRBJ2-3): KAGVTQTPRYLIKTRGQQVTLSCSPISGHRSVSWYQQTPGQGLQFLFEYFSETQRNKGNFPGRFSGRQFSNSRSEMNVSTLELGDSALYLCASSLEGRGQADTQYFGPGTRLTVL.

This clonotype was seen repeatedly, ten times or more. The chain has TRBV5-1 and TRBJ2-7; 12 bases fit TRBD1. The germline V gene has CDR1 SGHRS and CDR2 YFSETQ. CDR3 length: 15 residues. Trimming took 7 bases from V and 5 from J; bases not matched to a gene: 10. The CDR3 nucleotides read TGCGCCAGCGAGGAATCGGGACAGGGGGCCAACGAGCAGTACTTC. Encoded protein: CASEESGQGANEQYF.

In its sample, this clonotype is hyperexpanded. This rearrangement joins TRBV11-3 to TRBJ1-1; D remains unclear. Germline V CDR1 and CDR2: SGHNT, YENEEA. Trimming left V 3 bases short and J 0 bases short, with 8 bases between. The CDR3 runs 14 residues. CDR3 nucleotides: TGTGCCAGCAGCTTTAGTGGGGTGAACACTGAAGCTTTCTTT. Translated, it gives CASSFSGVNTEAFF. Together with reference TRBV11-3 and TRBJ1-1, the CDR3 gives the full variable domain: EAGVVQSPRYKIIEKKQPVAFWCNPISGHNTLYWYLQNLGQGPELLIRYENEEAVDDSQLPKDRFSAERLKGVDSTLKIQPAELGDSAVYLCASSFSGVNTEAFFGQGTRLTVV.

The V and J genes are TRBV6-2 or TRBV6-3 and TRBJ2-3; maybe TRBD1 (5 bases). This CDR3 has 16 amino acids. Trimming stripped 2 bases from V and 6 bases from J, with 18 bases between. Germline V gene lookup returns CDR1 MNHEY and CDR2 SVGEGT. Here the CDR3 DNA reads TGTGCCAGCAGTTACGGGAACGGCTATCCAGGGGATACGCAGTATTTT. This sequence encodes CASSYGNGYPGDTQYF.

The table lists this clonotype with many counts. The V and J genes are TRBV5-1 and TRBJ2-5; D is possibly TRBD1 or TRBD2 (5 bases each). The CDR3 has 15 amino acids. Trimming took off 0 bases at V and 2 bases at J, with 11 bases between the two ends. Germline CDR1 SGHRS, CDR2 YFSETQ. This CDR3 reads CASSLAGTPQETQYF. The CDR3 region has the DNA TGCGCCAGCAGCTTGGCCGGGACGCCTCAAGAGACCCAGTACTTC.

This clonotype was recorded at least ten times. The V and J genes are TRBV9 and TRBJ2-5, with D possibly being TRBD1 or TRBD2 (6 bases each). The germline V gene encodes CDR1 SGDLS and CDR2 YYNGEE. V lost 3 bases and J 3 bases, leaving 15 bases between the germline ends. CDR3 size: 15 residues. DNA for the CDR3: TGTGCCAGCAGCGCCGGGGGCCAGCTGAAAGAGACCCAGTACTTC. It codes for CASSAGGQLKETQYF.

The rearrangement uses TRBV27 and TRBJ2-5; 16 nucleotides match TRBD2. The CDR3 is 15 amino acids. Trimming removed 5 bases from V and 5 bases from J; junction bases left unmatched: 2. The germline V gene has CDR1 MNHEY and CDR2 SMNVEV (reference sequence). The CDR3 DNA reads TGTGCCAGCAGTAGGGGACTAGCGGGAGGGGAGACCCAGTACTTC. Its protein is CASSRGLAGGETQYF.

This clonotype is labeled as medium-sized. The V and J genes are TRBV5-6 and TRBJ2-1, with a possible D match to TRBD2 (6 bases). The CDR3 loop spans 15 amino acids. V was shortened by 4 bases and J by 6 bases, with 17 bases between the two germline ends. Germline-derived CDR1 and CDR2 are SGHDT and YYEEEE. The CDR3 reads CASSLSGREGNEQFF. CDR3 bases: TGTGCCAGCAGCCTTAGCGGAAGAGAAGGCAATGAGCAGTTCTTC.

In DNA form, the CDR3 reads TGTGCCAGCAGCTTAGTCGATCTGAACACTGAAGCTTTCTTT. The encoded protein is CASSLVDLNTEAFF. V is TRBV13 and J is TRBJ1-1; D is unclear. The V gene's germline CDR1 is PRHDT and CDR2 FYEKMQ (reference sequence). V was cut by 1 base and J by 0 bases, with 6 bases left in between. This CDR3 spans 14 amino acids.

This clonotype was detected many times. The CDR3 DNA reads as TGTGCCAGCAGTGGCGAATTCGCCCCGTCCAATCAGCCCCAGCATTTT. This sequence encodes CASSGEFAPSNQPQHF. The rearrangement links TRBV6-1 to TRBJ1-5, with D uncertain. The CDR3 has 16 residues. CDR1 and CDR2 from the germline V gene are MNHNS and SASEGT. Trimming took off 4 bases at V and 3 bases at J, with 16 bases between the two ends.

This clonotype was detected ten times or more. The chain carries TRBV27 and TRBJ2-1; possibly TRBD1 for D (7 bases). Germline-derived CDR1 and CDR2 are MNHEY and SMNVEV (reference sequence). This CDR3 is 13 amino acids long. Trimming stripped 3 bases from V and 10 bases from J, with 13 bases between. The CDR3 DNA follows: TGTGCCAGCAGTTTCCAGGGGGGAAGGGAGCAGTTCTTC. Translated, it gives CASSFQGGREQFF.

This clonotype was seen ten or more times. V and J are TRBV7-8 and TRBJ2-5, with D perhaps matching TRBD1 or TRBD2 (5 bases each). V dropped 5 bases and J dropped 2 bases, with 15 bases sitting between them. CDR3 length: 15 residues. Germline lookup yields CDR1 SGHVS and CDR2 FQNEAQ. CDR3 DNA: TGTGCCAGCAGCCCCGGGGACCCCTCTCAAGAGACCCAGTACTTC. It encodes CASSPGDPSQETQYF.

This clonotype was seen repeatedly, ten times or more. The chain uses TRBV5-1 and TRBJ2-6, with a weak D call TRBD2 (6 bases). Trimming pared 6 bases from V and 0 bases from J, leaving 13 bases between. The germline CDR1 and CDR2 sequences are SGHRS and YFSETQ. This CDR3 comprises 16 residues. CDR3 loop: CASTPDGSSGANVLTF. The CDR3 nucleotides read TGCGCCAGCACCCCGGACGGGAGCTCTGGGGCCAACGTCCTGACTTTC.

The sample holds many counts of this clonotype. This chain joins TRBV4-1 and TRBJ2-7; D might be TRBD1 (5 bases). The CDR3 has 15 residues. Per germline, CDR1 MGHRA and CDR2 YSYEKL. V was cut by 1 base and J by 1 base, with 11 bases left in between. CDR3 loop: CASSQALTASYEQYF. In nucleotides, the CDR3 is TGCGCCAGCAGCCAAGCCTTGACAGCTTCCTACGAGCAGTACTTC.

This clonotype was seen many times. V is TRBV6-6 and J is TRBJ2-1; 7 bases fit TRBD1. Per the germline V gene, CDR1 is MNHNY and CDR2 is SVGAGI (reference sequence). CDR3 length: 16 residues. The V segment lost 0 bases and the J segment 0 bases; nucleotides outside the gene matches: 2. The CDR3 DNA sequence: TGTGCCAGCAGTTACTCGACAGGGAGCTCCTACAATGAGCAGTTCTTC. It yields the protein CASSYSTGSSYNEQFF.

In its sample, this clonotype was seen many times. This chain links TRBV25-1 with TRBJ2-3; D may be TRBD1 (5 bases). Trimming removed 3 bases from V and 2 bases from J, with 12 bases in between. CDR3 size: 15 residues. Looked up from germline, CDR1 is MGHDK and CDR2 is SYGVNS. The chain's CDR3 is CASSDQGPHTDTQYF. CDR3 in DNA: TGTGCCAGCAGTGACCAGGGCCCCCACACAGATACGCAGTATTTT.

This clonotype has a handful of counts. The chain is built from TRBV7-2 and TRBJ1-2; the D is unclear. Germline lookup yields CDR1 SGHTA and CDR2 FQGNSA. V was cut by 4 bases and J by 7 bases, with 16 bases left in between. There are 14 residues in the CDR3. The CDR3 coding sequence is TGTGCCAGCAGCTCATATGCGGTGTGGGGTGGCTACACCTTC. This gives the protein CASSSYAVWGGYTF.

This clonotype was counted many times. The chain has TRBV11-1 and TRBJ2-7; perhaps TRBD2 as D (5 bases). The V end lost 5 bases, the J end lost 4 bases, and 15 bases lay between the germline ends. From germline, CDR1 is SGHAT and CDR2 FQDESV (reference sequence). The CDR3 is 14 amino acids. The CDR3 bases are TGTGCCAGCAGCACTATCGGGATCGGGTACGAGCAGTACTTC. This encodes CASSTIGIGYEQYF.

This clonotype was seen at least ten times. Written as DNA, the CDR3 is TGTGCCAGCAGCCGCTTATCATCGAACACTGAAGCTTTCTTT. It encodes CASSRLSSNTEAFF. V and J are TRBV7-9 and TRBJ1-1, with no clear D. CDR1 and CDR2 from the germline V gene are SEHNR and FQNEAQ (reference sequence). CDR3 length equals 14 residues. V lost 5 bases to trimming and J lost 1 base, with 11 bases between them.

The table lists this clonotype with many counts. The chain carries TRBV7-8 and TRBJ1-1, with TRBD1 matching 8 bases. In germline, CDR1 is SGHVS, CDR2 FQNEAQ. The CDR3 runs 16 residues. Germline trimming cut 4 bases from V and 7 bases from J; bases unmatched to any gene: 14. The CDR3 bases are TGTGCCAGCAGCTCAGAGGACAGGGTCGGAAATGGTGAAGCTTTCTTT. Protein product: CASSSEDRVGNGEAFF.

The V and J genes are TRBV6-6 and TRBJ2-7, with D perhaps matching TRBD1 (6 bases). CDR1 is MNHNY, CDR2 SVGAGI, per germline (reference sequence). V was shortened by 10 bases and J by 5 bases, with 15 bases between the two germline ends. CDR3 length: 12 residues. This CDR3 is CATSHRDNEQYF. The DNA for the CDR3 is TGTGCCACTAGCCATCGGGACAACGAGCAGTACTTC.

This clonotype was seen at least ten times. This sequence joins TRBV29-1 and TRBJ1-6; the match to TRBD1 covers 7 bases. The junction had 11 bases not matched to a gene; V was cut back by 6 bases and J by 9 bases. CDR1 SQVTM and CDR2 ANQGSEA come from the germline V gene. This CDR3 is built from 14 residues. The CDR3 coding sequence is TGCAGCGTCCTCATAACAGGGGAGAGTTCACCCCTCCACTTT. Translation: CSVLITGESSPLHF. Supplemented by reference TRBV29-1 and TRBJ1-6, the full variable domain reads SAVISQKPSRDICQRGTSLTIQCQVDSQVTMMFWYRQQPGQSLTLIATANQGSEATYESGFVIDKFPISRPNLTFSTLTVSNMSPEDSSIYLCSVLITGESSPLHFGNGTRLTVT.